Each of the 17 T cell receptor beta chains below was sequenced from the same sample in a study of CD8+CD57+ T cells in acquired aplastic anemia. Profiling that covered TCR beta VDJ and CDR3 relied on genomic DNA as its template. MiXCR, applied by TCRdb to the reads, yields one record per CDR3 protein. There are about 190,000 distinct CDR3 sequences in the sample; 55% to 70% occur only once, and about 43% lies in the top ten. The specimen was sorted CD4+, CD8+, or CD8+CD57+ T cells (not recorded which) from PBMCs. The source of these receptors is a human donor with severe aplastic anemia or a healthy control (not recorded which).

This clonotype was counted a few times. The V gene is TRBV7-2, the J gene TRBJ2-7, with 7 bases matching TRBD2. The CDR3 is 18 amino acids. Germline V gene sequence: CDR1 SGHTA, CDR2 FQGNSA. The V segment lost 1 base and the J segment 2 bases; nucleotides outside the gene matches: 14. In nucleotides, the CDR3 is TGTGCCAGCAGCTTAGGCCGTGGGGGTAGCGGGCCGCCCTACGAGCAGTACTTC. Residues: CASSLGRGGSGPPYEQYF.

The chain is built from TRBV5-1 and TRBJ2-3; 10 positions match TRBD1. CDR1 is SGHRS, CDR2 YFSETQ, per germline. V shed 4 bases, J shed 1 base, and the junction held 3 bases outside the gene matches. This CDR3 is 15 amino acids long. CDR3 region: CASSHGQGGTDTQYF. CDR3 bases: TGCGCCAGCAGCCACGGACAGGGGGGCACAGATACGCAGTATTTT.

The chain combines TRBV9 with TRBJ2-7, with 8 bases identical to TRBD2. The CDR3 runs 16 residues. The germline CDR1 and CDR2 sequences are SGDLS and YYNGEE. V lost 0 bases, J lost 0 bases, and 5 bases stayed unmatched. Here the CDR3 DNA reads TGTGCCAGCAGCGTAGAGGGCGGGGGGCTCTCCTACGAGCAGTACTTC. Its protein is CASSVEGGGLSYEQYF.

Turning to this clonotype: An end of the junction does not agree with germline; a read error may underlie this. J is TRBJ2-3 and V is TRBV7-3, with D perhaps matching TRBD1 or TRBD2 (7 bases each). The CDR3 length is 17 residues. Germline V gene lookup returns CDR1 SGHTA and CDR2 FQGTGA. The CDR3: CAGSPKGASGSTDTQYF. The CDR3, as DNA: TGTGCCGGCAGCCCAAAGGGGGCTAGCGGCAGCACAGATACGCAGTATTTT.

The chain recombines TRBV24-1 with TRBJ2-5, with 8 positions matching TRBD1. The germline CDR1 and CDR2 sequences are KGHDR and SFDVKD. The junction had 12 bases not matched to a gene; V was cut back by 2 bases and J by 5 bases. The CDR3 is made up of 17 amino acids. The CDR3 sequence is CATSDYLSDRDGETQYF. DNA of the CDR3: TGTGCCACCAGTGATTACTTGTCGGACAGGGACGGGGAGACCCAGTACTTC.

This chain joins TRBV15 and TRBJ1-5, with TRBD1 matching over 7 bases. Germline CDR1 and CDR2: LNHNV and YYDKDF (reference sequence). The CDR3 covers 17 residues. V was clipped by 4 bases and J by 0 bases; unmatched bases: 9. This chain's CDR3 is CATSMNPGQLSNQPQHF. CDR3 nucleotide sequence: TGTGCCACCAGCATGAATCCGGGACAGCTTAGCAATCAGCCCCAGCATTTT.

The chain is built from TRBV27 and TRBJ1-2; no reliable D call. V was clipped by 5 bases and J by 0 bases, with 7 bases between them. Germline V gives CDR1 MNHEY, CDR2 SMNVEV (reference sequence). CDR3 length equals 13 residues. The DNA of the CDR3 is TGTGCCAGCAGTACAAATGCTAACTATGGCTACACCTTC. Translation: CASSTNANYGYTF.

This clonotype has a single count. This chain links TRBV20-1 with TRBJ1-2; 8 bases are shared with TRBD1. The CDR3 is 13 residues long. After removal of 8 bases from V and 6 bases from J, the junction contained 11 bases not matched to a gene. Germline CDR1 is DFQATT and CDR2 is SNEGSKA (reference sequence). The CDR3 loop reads CSTHSGGGNGYTF. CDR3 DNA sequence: TGCAGTACCCACTCAGGGGGCGGCAATGGCTACACCTTC.

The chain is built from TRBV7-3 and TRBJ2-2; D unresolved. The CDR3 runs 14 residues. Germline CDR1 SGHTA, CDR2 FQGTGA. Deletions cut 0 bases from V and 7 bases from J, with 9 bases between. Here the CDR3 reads CASSLTLGNGELFF. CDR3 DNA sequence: TGTGCCAGCAGCTTAACTCTAGGAAACGGGGAGCTGTTTTTT. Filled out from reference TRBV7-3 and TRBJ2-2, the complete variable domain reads GAGVSQTPSNKVTEKGKYVELRCDPISGHTALYWYRQSLGQGPEFLIYFQGTGAADDSGLPNDRFFAVRPEGSVSTLKIQRTERGDSAVYLCASSLTLGNGELFFGEGSRLTVL.

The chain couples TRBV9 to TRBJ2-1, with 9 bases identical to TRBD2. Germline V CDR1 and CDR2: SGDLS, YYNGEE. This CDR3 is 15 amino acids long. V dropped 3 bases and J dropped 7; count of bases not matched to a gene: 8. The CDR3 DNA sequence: TGTGCCAGCAGCGCGGAGGGACTAGCTGGAAATGAGCAGTTCTTC. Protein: CASSAEGLAGNEQFF.

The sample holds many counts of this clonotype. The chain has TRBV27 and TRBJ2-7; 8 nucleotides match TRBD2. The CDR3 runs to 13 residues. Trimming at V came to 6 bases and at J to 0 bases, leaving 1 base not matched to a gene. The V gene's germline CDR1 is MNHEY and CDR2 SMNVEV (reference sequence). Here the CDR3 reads CASSRGGSYEQYF. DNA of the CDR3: TGTGCCAGCAGCCGGGGGGGCTCCTACGAGCAGTACTTC.

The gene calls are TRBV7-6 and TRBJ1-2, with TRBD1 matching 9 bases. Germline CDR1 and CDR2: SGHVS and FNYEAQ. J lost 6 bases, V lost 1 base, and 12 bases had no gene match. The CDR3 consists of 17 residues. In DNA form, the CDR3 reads TGTGCCAGCAGCTTAGGGACCGGGACAGGGTCCGAGGATGGCTACACCTTC. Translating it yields CASSLGTGTGSEDGYTF.

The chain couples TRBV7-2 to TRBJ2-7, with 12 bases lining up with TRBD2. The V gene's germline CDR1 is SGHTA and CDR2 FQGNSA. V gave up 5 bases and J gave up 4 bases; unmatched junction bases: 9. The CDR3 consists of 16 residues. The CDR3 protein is CASSLQTSGGVYEQYF. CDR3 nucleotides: TGTGCCAGCAGCCTACAGACTAGCGGGGGTGTATACGAGCAGTACTTC.

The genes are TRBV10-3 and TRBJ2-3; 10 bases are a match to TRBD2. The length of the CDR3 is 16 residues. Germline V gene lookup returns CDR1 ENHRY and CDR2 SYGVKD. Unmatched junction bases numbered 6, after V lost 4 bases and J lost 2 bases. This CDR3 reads CAISGPGLANTDTQYF. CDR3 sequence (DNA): TGTGCCATCAGTGGGCCGGGACTAGCGAACACAGATACGCAGTATTTT.

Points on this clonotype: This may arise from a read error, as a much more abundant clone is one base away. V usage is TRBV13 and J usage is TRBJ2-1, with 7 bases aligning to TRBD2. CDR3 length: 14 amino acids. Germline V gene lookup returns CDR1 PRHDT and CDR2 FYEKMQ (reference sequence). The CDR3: CASSLGLERGEQLF. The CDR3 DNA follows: TGTGCCAGCAGCTTAGGCTTGGAGCGGGGTGAGCAGCTCTTC.

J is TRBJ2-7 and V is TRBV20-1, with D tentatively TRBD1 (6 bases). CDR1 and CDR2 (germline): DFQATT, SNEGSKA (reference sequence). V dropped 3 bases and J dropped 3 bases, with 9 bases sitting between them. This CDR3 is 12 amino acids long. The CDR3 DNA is TGCAGTGCTAGGGCAGGGGTCTACGAGCAGTACTTC. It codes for CSARAGVYEQYF.

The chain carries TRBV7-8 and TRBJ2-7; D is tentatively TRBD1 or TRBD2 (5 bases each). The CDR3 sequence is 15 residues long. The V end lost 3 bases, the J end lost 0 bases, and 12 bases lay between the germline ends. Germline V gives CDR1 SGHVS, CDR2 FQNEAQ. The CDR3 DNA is TGTGCCAGCAGCTTGAGGGGCCAATACTCCTACGAGCAGTACTTC. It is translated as CASSLRGQYSYEQYF.